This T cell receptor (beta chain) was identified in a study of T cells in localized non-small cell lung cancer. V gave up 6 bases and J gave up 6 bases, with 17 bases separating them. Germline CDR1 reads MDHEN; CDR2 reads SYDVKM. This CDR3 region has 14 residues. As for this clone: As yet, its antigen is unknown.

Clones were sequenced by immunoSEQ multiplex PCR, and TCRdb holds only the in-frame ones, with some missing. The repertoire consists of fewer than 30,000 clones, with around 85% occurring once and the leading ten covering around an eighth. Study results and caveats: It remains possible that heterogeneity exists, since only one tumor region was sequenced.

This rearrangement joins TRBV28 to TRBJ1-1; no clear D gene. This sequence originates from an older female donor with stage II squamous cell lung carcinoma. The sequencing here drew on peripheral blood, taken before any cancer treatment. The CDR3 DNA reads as TGTGCCAGCAGCCCGGCCGGGCCCATCTCTGAAGCTTTCTTT. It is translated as CASSPAGPISEAFF.